A single sample gave rise to the 17 T cell receptor beta chains below, sequenced in a study of Ad26.COV2.S vaccination and SARS-CoV-2 variants. Clones were sequenced by immunoSEQ multiplex PCR, and TCRdb holds only the in-frame ones, with some missing. Seen here are 500,000 or so clones, roughly 87% observed once, and the top ten hold over 2%. Treatment indicated: some 20 received Ad26.COV2.S at low or high dose, single or two shots; five or six received placebo; per-sample allocation not given. Following the first vaccine or placebo injection, samples were taken on day 63. This sample comprised peripheral blood, obtained in a trial of Ad26.COV2.S vaccine versus placebo. Source of these receptors: a person between 18 and 60 years old who received the Ad26.COV2.S COVID-19 vaccine or a placebo.

The chain carries TRBV7-9 and TRBJ1-4; possibly TRBD1 for D (5 bases). Trimming shortened V by 4 bases and J by 2 bases, and 11 bases separated the two germline ends. Per the germline V gene, CDR1 is SEHNR and CDR2 is FQNEAQ (reference sequence). The CDR3 is 15 amino acids. The CDR3 sequence: CASSSLRVTNEKLFF. The CDR3 DNA reads TGTGCCAGCAGCTCCCTCAGGGTGACTAATGAAAAACTGTTTTTT.

The chain is built from TRBV5-5 and TRBJ1-1; unclear D gene. The CDR3 length is 13 residues. V was shortened by 0 bases and J by 4 bases, with 7 bases between the two germline ends. CDR1 is SGHKS, CDR2 YYEKEE, per germline (reference sequence). The CDR3 sequence: CASSLEGGTEAFF. The CDR3, as DNA: TGTGCCAGCAGCTTGGAGGGAGGCACTGAAGCTTTCTTT.

This chain uses TRBV5-1 with TRBJ2-3; D is undetermined. Between the trimmed V and J ends, which lost 1 base and 0 bases, there was a span of 15 bases. This CDR3 has 17 amino acids. Germline V gives CDR1 SGHRS, CDR2 YFSETQ. CDR3 sequence (DNA): TGCGCCAGCAGCTTGCGGCCCGCGATCATGAGCACAGATACGCAGTATTTT. It translates to CASSLRPAIMSTDTQYF.

There are a few counts of this clone. The rearrangement links TRBV11-1 to TRBJ1-5, with TRBD1 matching over 8 bases. CDR1 and CDR2 (germline): SGHAT, FQDESV (reference sequence). CDR3 length equals 15 residues. V was clipped by 4 bases and J by 2 bases; unmatched bases: 4. The CDR3 here is CASSSGQGGNQPQHF. The CDR3 DNA is TGTGCCAGCAGCTCCGGACAGGGAGGCAATCAGCCCCAGCATTTT.

The genes are TRBV2 and TRBJ1-3; TRBD1 might be the D (5 bases). The CDR3 has 14 residues. Trimming stripped 8 bases from V and 3 bases from J, with 14 bases between. CDR1 and CDR2 (germline): SNHLY, FYNNEI. The CDR3 protein is CASCGRALGNTIYF. The CDR3 DNA reads TGTGCCAGCTGCGGCAGGGCCCTTGGAAACACCATATATTTT.

V and J are TRBV21-1 and TRBJ2-7; TRBD1 reflects the table's D call only, with no check against the DNA. TRBV21-1 is designated a pseudogene. This CDR3 comprises 15 residues. CDR3 nucleotides: TGTGCCAGCAGCAACTCTGGAGACAGGAATTACGAGCAGTACTTC. Protein product: CASSNSGDRNYEQYF.

This chain uses TRBV6-2 or TRBV6-3 with TRBJ1-5, with TRBD1 matching 8 bases. CDR1 and CDR2 from the germline V gene are MNHEY and SVGEGT. The CDR3 consists of 16 residues. V gave up 5 bases and J gave up 2 bases; unmatched junction bases: 8. CDR3 amino acids: CASSNNQGAGNQPQHF. CDR3 sequence (DNA): TGTGCCAGCAGTAACAACCAGGGGGCAGGCAATCAGCCCCAGCATTTT.

The genes are TRBV24-1 and TRBJ2-5; the match to TRBD2 covers 12 bases. This CDR3 is built from 17 residues. Germline values: CDR1 KGHDR, CDR2 SFDVKD. V lost 4 bases to trimming and J lost 5 bases; unmatched junction nucleotides: 10. The CDR3 here is CATSEGLLAGGLETQYF. The CDR3 region has the DNA TGTGCCACCAGTGAGGGGTTACTAGCGGGAGGATTGGAGACCCAGTACTTC.

This chain connects TRBV7-9 to TRBJ2-2; perhaps TRBD2 as D (6 bases). CDR1 is SEHNR, CDR2 FQNEAQ, per germline (reference sequence). The V end lost 2 bases, the J end lost 6 bases, and 22 bases lay between the germline ends. CDR3 size: 18 residues. The CDR3 reads CASSLPHWRETLAGELFF. For the CDR3, the DNA is TGTGCCAGCAGCTTACCCCATTGGCGGGAAACACTGGCCGGGGAGCTGTTTTTT.

The V and J genes are TRBV5-1 and TRBJ2-6, with 7 bases that match TRBD2. CDR1 and CDR2 from the germline V gene are SGHRS and YFSETQ. V was pared by 4 bases and J by 0 bases, with 16 bases of the junction left unmatched. This CDR3 spans 20 amino acids. CDR3 in amino acids: CASSPIFREGFSSGANVLTF. CDR3 DNA sequence: TGCGCCAGCAGCCCGATTTTTAGGGAGGGGTTTAGCTCTGGGGCCAACGTCCTGACTTTC.

This chain connects TRBV6-5 to TRBJ1-5; a weak D match, TRBD1 (5 bases). With 8 bases removed from V and 0 bases from J, the gap between germline ends came to 14 bases. The CDR3 extends over 15 amino acids. Germline assignment: CDR1 MNHEY and CDR2 SVGAGI. DNA of the CDR3: TGTGCCAGCGGTAGAGACAGATATAGCAATCAGCCCCAGCATTTT. This encodes CASGRDRYSNQPQHF.

Concerning this clone itself: Other DNA sequences in the sample encode the same CDR3. The chain carries TRBV7-9 and TRBJ2-3; the D is unclear. The CDR3 spans 12 residues. V was shortened by 1 base and J by 3 bases, with 2 bases between the two germline ends. CDR1 is SEHNR and CDR2 is FQNEAQ in the germline V gene (reference sequence). The CDR3 sequence is CASSLDTDTQYF. CDR3 DNA: TGTGCCAGCAGCTTAGATACAGATACGCAGTATTTT.

The DNA for the CDR3 is TGTGCCAGCAGTGAACTCAGCCCGGCAGATACGCAGTATTTT. This gives the protein CASSELSPADTQYF. The chain carries TRBV6-1 and TRBJ2-3; D is uncertain. This CDR3 spans 14 amino acids. The germline V gene encodes CDR1 MNHNS and CDR2 SASEGT. V was trimmed by 2 bases and J by 4 bases, leaving 10 bases between them.

This chain links TRBV6-5 with TRBJ2-7; weak D call: TRBD1 (6 bases). CDR1 is MNHEY and CDR2 is SVGAGI in the germline V gene. Deletions cut 5 bases from V and 1 base from J, with 15 bases between. CDR3 length: 15 residues. The CDR3: CASSPTGFMSYEQYV. CDR3 DNA: TGTGCCAGCAGTCCAACAGGGTTTATGTCCTACGAGCAGTACGTC.

The chain is built from TRBV5-4 and TRBJ1-1, with TRBD1 as a possible D gene (6 bases). The V end lost 7 bases, the J end lost 0 bases, and 19 bases lay between the germline ends. Looked up from germline, CDR1 is SGHNT and CDR2 is YYREEE (reference sequence). CDR3 length: 16 amino acids. CDR3 bases: TGTGCCAGCGCCATGGGGCAGGGGCTCATGAACACTGAAGCTTTCTTT. Protein sequence: CASAMGQGLMNTEAFF.

This rearrangement joins TRBV4-3 to TRBJ2-2; D may be TRBD2 (5 bases). Trimming removed 0 bases from V and 9 bases from J, with 17 bases in between. CDR1 LGHNA and CDR2 YSLEER come from the germline V gene. The length of the CDR3 is 16 residues. CDR3 nucleotides: TGCGCCAGCAGCCAAGATCAGGCTAGCCCCCGACGGGAGCTGTTTTTT. Translating it yields CASSQDQASPRRELFF.

The chain links TRBV19 to TRBJ1-4; maybe TRBD1 (6 bases). Germline CDR1 reads LNHDA; CDR2 reads SQIVND (reference sequence). The CDR3 covers 17 residues. Between the trimmed V and J ends, which lost 3 bases and 0 bases, there was a span of 14 bases. Here the CDR3 reads CASSIWYRAATNEKLFF. CDR3 DNA sequence: TGTGCCAGTAGTATTTGGTACAGGGCTGCAACTAATGAAAAACTGTTTTTT.